The next 15 T cell receptor beta chains were all read from a single sample in a study of blood T cell repertoires in COVID-19. Assay: immunoSEQ multiplex PCR; the TCRdb copy retains only in-frame clones and omits some. The sample gives around 63,000 clones, 70% to 75% of which show up once; roughly 18% is in the top ten. The sample was peripheral blood. Every receptor here comes from a woman aged 50 to 60 with active or convalescent COVID-19.

The chain has TRBV6-5 and TRBJ2-1; 11 bases are a match to TRBD1. CDR1 MNHEY and CDR2 SVGAGI come from the germline V gene. CDR3 length: 14 amino acids. J was trimmed by 8 bases and V by 1 base; bases with no gene match: 1. Here the CDR3 DNA reads TGTGCCAGCAGTTACTGGGGACAGGGGGATGAGCAGTTCTTC. Its protein is CASSYWGQGDEQFF.

The chain employs TRBV19 and TRBJ2-4; the match to TRBD1 covers 7 bases. Trimming cost V 5 bases and J 8 bases; bases outside gene matches: 6. The length of the CDR3 is 13 residues. Germline V gene data show CDR1 as LNHDA and CDR2 as SQIVND (reference sequence). CDR3 nucleotide sequence: TGTGCCAGTAGTGCACGACAGGGAGACATTCAGTACTTC. It yields the protein CASSARQGDIQYF. Supplemented by reference TRBV19 and TRBJ2-4, the full variable domain reads DGGITQSPKYLFRKEGQNVTLSCEQNLNHDAMYWYRQDPGQGLRLIYYSQIVNDFQKGDIAEGYSVSREKKESFPLTVTSAQKNPTAFYLCASSARQGDIQYFGAGTRLSVL.

The chain employs TRBV4-1 and TRBJ2-1; 10 bases are a match to TRBD2. Germline trimming cut 4 bases from V and 4 bases from J; bases unmatched to any gene: 13. The germline V gene has CDR1 MGHRA and CDR2 YSYEKL. There are 18 residues in the CDR3. CDR3 DNA sequence: TGCGCCAGCAGCCCTCATTTGCGGAGCGGGAGGGTATACAATGAGCAGTTCTTC. Translation gives CASSPHLRSGRVYNEQFF.

The chain couples TRBV5-8 to TRBJ1-1; 7 nucleotides match TRBD1. CDR3 size: 13 residues. From germline, CDR1 is SGHTS and CDR2 YDEGEE. The junction had 8 bases not matched to a gene; V was cut back by 4 bases and J by 8 bases. The CDR3 is CASSLGTESEAFF. The CDR3 coding sequence is TGTGCCAGCAGCCTCGGGACAGAATCCGAAGCTTTCTTT.

This clone was counted ten times or more. V gene TRBV7-9 combines with J gene TRBJ1-2; possible D gene TRBD1, 5 bases. Germline V CDR1 and CDR2: SEHNR, FQNEAQ (reference sequence). The CDR3 sequence is 14 residues long. V was shortened by 6 bases and J by 0 bases, with 11 bases between the two germline ends. The CDR3 loop reads CASRWGDTNYGYTF. The CDR3 coding sequence is TGTGCCAGCAGGTGGGGGGATACTAACTATGGCTACACCTTC.

The genes are TRBV2 and TRBJ2-7, with 8 bases aligning to TRBD2. The length of the CDR3 is 15 residues. Germline V CDR1 and CDR2: SNHLY, FYNNEI. The trim removed 5 bases at V and 2 bases at J, leaving 8 bases unmatched. The CDR3 protein is CASSFLLAATYEQYF. CDR3 DNA: TGTGCCAGCAGTTTCTTACTAGCGGCGACCTACGAGCAGTACTTC.

The chain combines TRBV15 with TRBJ2-7, with D perhaps TRBD2 (7 bases). The V end lost 1 base, the J end lost 3 bases, and 16 bases lay between the germline ends. The CDR3 is made up of 16 amino acids. CDR1 is LNHNV and CDR2 is YYDKDF in the germline V gene (reference sequence). CDR3 sequence reads: CATSRGEGGAGYEQYF. Here the CDR3 DNA reads TGTGCCACCAGCAGAGGCGAGGGGGGGGCCGGCTACGAGCAGTACTTC.

This clone was observed a handful of times. The rearrangement joins TRBV2 to TRBJ2-7, with D possibly being TRBD1 (5 bases). V was shortened by 10 bases and J by 1 base, with 17 bases between the two germline ends. This CDR3 region has 14 residues. In germline, CDR1 is SNHLY, CDR2 FYNNEI. The CDR3, as DNA: TGTGCCACCTGCCCACAGGTCCAATCCTACGAGCAGTACTTC. Translated: CATCPQVQSYEQYF.

On this clone itself: This sample includes further DNA sequences coding for the same CDR3. The chain combines TRBV5-1 with TRBJ2-1, with 8 positions matching TRBD2. Looked up from germline, CDR1 is SGHRS and CDR2 is YFSETQ. V dropped 0 bases and J dropped 7; count of bases not matched to a gene: 6. The CDR3 covers 15 residues. CDR3 residues: CASSLGLAGANEQFF. The CDR3 nucleotides are TGCGCCAGCAGCTTGGGTCTAGCGGGCGCTAATGAGCAGTTCTTC. Looking up the rest from reference TRBV5-1 and TRBJ2-1 gives the full variable domain: KAGVTQTPRYLIKTRGQQVTLSCSPISGHRSVSWYQQTPGQGLQFLFEYFSETQRNKGNFPGRFSGRQFSNSRSEMNVSTLELGDSALYLCASSLGLAGANEQFFGPGTRLTVL.

This chain uses TRBV15 with TRBJ1-2; D is possibly TRBD1 (6 bases). From germline, CDR1 is LNHNV and CDR2 YYDKDF (reference sequence). Trimming removed 8 bases from V and 4 bases from J, with 11 bases in between. This CDR3 contains 12 residues. CDR3 sequence reads: CATYGTPYGYTF. For the CDR3, the DNA is TGTGCCACCTACGGGACACCCTATGGCTACACCTTC.

This chain connects TRBV18 to TRBJ2-7, with D maybe TRBD2 (7 bases). V lost 1 base to trimming and J lost 0 bases, with 10 bases between them. In germline, CDR1 is KGHSH, CDR2 LQKENI. The length of the CDR3 is 15 residues. The CDR3 DNA follows: TGTGCCAGCTCACCACAGGGAGGGGGCTCCTACGAGCAGTACTTC. Translation gives CASSPQGGGSYEQYF.

This clone has a single count. The chain is built from TRBV27 and TRBJ1-2; 9 bases are a match to TRBD1. Per germline, CDR1 MNHEY and CDR2 SMNVEV (reference sequence). V trimming: 5 bases; J trimming: 8 bases; junction bases outside the gene matches: 9. CDR3 length equals 14 residues. CDR3 sequence: CASSPLGTGKGYTF. The CDR3 DNA sequence: TGTGCCAGCAGTCCGTTGGGGACAGGGAAGGGCTACACCTTC.

Comment on this clone: This clone may be a read error of a much larger clone one base away. The V and J genes are TRBV28 and TRBJ2-1; 10 nucleotides align to TRBD1. The CDR3 contains 15 residues. V lost 4 bases and J lost 2; bases outside the gene matches: 2. In germline, CDR1 is MDHEN, CDR2 SYDVKM. CDR3 sequence reads: CASSSGQGPYNEQFF. CDR3 DNA sequence: TGTGCCAGCAGTTCGGGACAGGGGCCCTACAATGAGCAGTTCTTC.

This clone occurred once. The chain links TRBV5-8 to TRBJ2-2; TRBD1 matches at 11 bases. CDR3 length equals 18 residues. The germline V gene has CDR1 SGHTS and CDR2 YDEGEE. The V and J ends lost 5 bases and 4 bases, in that order; junction bases with no gene match: 13. This CDR3 is CASRPFPGQGGGTGELFF. The CDR3 DNA is TGTGCCAGCAGACCTTTTCCGGGACAGGGGGGCGGCACCGGGGAGCTGTTTTTT.

V and J are TRBV10-2 and TRBJ2-3; TRBD2 is a possible D gene (6 bases). Per germline, CDR1 WSHSY and CDR2 SAAADI. CDR3 length: 15 residues. V lost 2 bases, J lost 5 bases, and 14 bases lay in between. CDR3 nucleotides: TGCGCCAGCAGTGAGCCGTCGGAGGGAGGAGATACGCAGTATTTT. Amino acids: CASSEPSEGGDTQYF.